These T cell receptor beta chains were read from a single sample in a study of blood T cell repertoires in COVID-19. Data came from immunoSEQ multiplex PCR; TCRdb stores just in-frame clones and leaves some out. The sample comprises about 160,000 clones, 80% to 90% of which are singletons, and about 6% rests with the top ten. The specimen sequenced was peripheral blood. These receptors originate from a man older than 75 with acute or convalescent COVID-19. CDR3s include the opening cysteine and the closing phenylalanine or tryptophan. A D gene is named only where the DNA matches it firmly. A clone size is listed for some rows: how often the clone was seen (once, few, many), or a class if it is expanded.

d_call clone_size j_call v_call cdr3_aa cdr3_nt
TRBD1 . TRBJ1-1 TRBV12-3/TRBV12-4 CASSADRAAEAFF TGTGCCAGCAGTGCCGACAGGGCTGCTGAAGCTTTCTTT
. . TRBJ2-1 TRBV10-3 CAIRDTDYNEQFF TGTGCCATCCGGGACACGGACTACAATGAGCAGTTCTTC
. . TRBJ1-1 TRBV29-1 CSVEARAGGAFF TGCAGCGTTGAAGCTCGCGCCGGGGGAGCTTTCTTT
. . TRBJ1-1 TRBV7-9 CASSKTGSTEAFF TGTGCCAGCAGCAAAACAGGGTCCACTGAAGCTTTCTTT
. . TRBJ1-3 TRBV7-2 CASSSSGHQGFGNTIYF TGTGCCAGCAGCTCCTCGGGCCATCAGGGGTTTGGAAACACCATATATTTT
. . TRBJ2-5 TRBV13 CASSLRSETQYF TGTGCCAGCAGCTTACGTTCTGAGACCCAGTACTTC
. . TRBJ1-5 TRBV10-3 CAISTGGRNQPQHF TGTGCCATCAGTACCGGCGGGAGGAATCAGCCCCAGCATTTT
. . TRBJ1-2 TRBV27 CASSLRQNTNYGYTF TGTGCCAGCAGTCTCCGACAGAATACTAACTATGGCTACACCTTC
. . TRBJ2-3 TRBV29-1 CSAGGTDTQYF TGCAGCGCTGGAGGGACAGATACGCAGTATTTT
. . TRBJ2-2 TRBV30 CACTRPGELFF TGTGCCTGCACTAGGCCCGGGGAGCTGTTTTTT
TRBD1 . TRBJ2-1 TRBV5-4 CASSSGGNVGSYNEQFF TGTGCCAGCAGCTCAGGGGGAAATGTGGGCTCCTACAATGAGCAGTTCTTC
. . TRBJ1-1 TRBV5-4 CASSSHGGKSTEAFF TGTGCCAGCAGCTCCCACGGGGGTAAGAGCACTGAAGCTTTCTTT
. . TRBJ2-5 TRBV7-2 CASSFAGSGRGETQYF TGTGCCAGCAGCTTTGCGGGGTCGGGCAGGGGGGAGACCCAGTACTTC
. once TRBJ2-5 TRBV19 CASSIGPSLQETQYF TGTGCCAGTAGTATAGGGCCCAGTCTCCAAGAGACCCAGTACTTC
. . TRBJ1-1 TRBV28 CASSTTGIEAFF TGTGCCAGCAGTACCACAGGGATTGAAGCTTTCTTT
. once TRBJ1-6 TRBV6-5 CASMGAGSYSPLHF TGTGCCAGCATGGGAGCGGGGAGTTACTCACCCCTCCACTTT
TRBD1 once TRBJ1-2 TRBV5-4 CASSSRQGGNGYTF TGTGCCAGCAGCTCTAGACAGGGGGGGAATGGCTACACCTTC
. . TRBJ2-7 TRBV2 CASSERGLAIYEQYF TGTGCCAGCAGTGAACGCGGCCTGGCGATCTACGAGCAGTACTTC
. few TRBJ1-4 TRBV4-2 CASSQDFNTRATNEKLFF TGTGCCAGCAGCCAAGACTTTAACACCAGGGCAACTAATGAAAAACTGTTTTTT
. . TRBJ2-5 TRBV11-2 CASSLQQGAAETQYF TGTGCCAGCAGCTTACAACAGGGCGCCGCGGAGACCCAGTACTTC
. . TRBJ1-6 TRBV18 CASSPRDTNNSPLHF TGTGCCAGCTCCCCCCGGGACACGAATAATTCACCCCTCCACTTT
. . TRBJ2-7 TRBV15 CATSRARGAYEQYF TGTGCCACCAGCAGGGCCAGGGGAGCATACGAGCAGTACTTC
. . TRBJ2-7 TRBV28 CASNSVLEQYF TGTGCCAGCAACTCGGTTTTGGAGCAGTACTTC
. . TRBJ1-5 TRBV7-2 CASSLEYLPGMTSNQPQHF TGTGCCAGCAGCTTAGAATACCTCCCAGGGATGACTAGCAATCAGCCCCAGCATTTT
TRBD1 few TRBJ1-1 TRBV28 CASSSTPGQGSTEAFF TGTGCCAGCAGTTCAACTCCGGGACAGGGGAGCACTGAAGCTTTCTTT
. . TRBJ1-4 TRBV10-3 CAIRPGTTTNEKLFF TGTGCCATCAGACCCGGGACAACAACTAATGAAAAACTGTTTTTT
. . TRBJ1-2 TRBV19 CASSDRGRTGGYTF TGTGCCAGTAGTGACAGAGGAAGGACGGGTGGCTACACCTTC
TRBD1 . TRBJ1-1 TRBV10-3 CAISGGQGGNTEAFF TGTGCCATCAGTGGGGGACAGGGTGGGAACACTGAAGCTTTCTTT
TRBD1 . TRBJ1-2 TRBV2 CASSFRQGDAYTF TGTGCCAGCAGTTTTCGACAGGGAGATGCCTACACCTTC
. . TRBJ1-1 TRBV5-1 CASSLAGQLNTEAFF TGCGCCAGCAGCTTGGCAGGACAGTTGAACACTGAAGCTTTCTTT
. once TRBJ2-3 TRBV24-1 CATSDQQRGTDTQYF TGTGCCACCAGTGATCAACAGCGGGGCACAGATACGCAGTATTTT
TRBD1 . TRBJ1-1 TRBV19 CASSIGRTGAVEAFF TGTGCCAGTAGTATAGGGCGGACAGGGGCCGTTGAAGCTTTCTTT
TRBD2 . TRBJ2-6 TRBV7-2 CASRPAGSGRDGANVLTF TGTGCCAGCAGACCCGCGGGGAGCGGGAGGGATGGGGCCAACGTCCTGACTTTC
. . TRBJ2-2 TRBV19 CASSIHSTGELFF TGTGCCAGTAGTATACATAGCACCGGGGAGCTGTTTTTT
. once TRBJ1-5 TRBV28 CAAHRSNQPQHF TGTGCCGCCCATCGGAGCAATCAGCCCCAGCATTTT
. . TRBJ1-5 TRBV4-1 CASSQGEAATAQPQHF TGCGCCAGCAGCCAAGGGGAGGCAGCGACCGCTCAGCCCCAGCATTTT
TRBD1 . TRBJ1-5 TRBV3-1/TRBV3-2 CASSRQGMSQPQHF TGTGCCAGCAGCCGACAGGGGATGAGCCAGCCCCAGCATTTT
. . TRBJ2-7 TRBV5-1 CASSLVAENYEQYF TGCGCCAGCAGCTTGGTCGCGGAAAACTACGAGCAGTACTTC
TRBD1 . TRBJ2-1 TRBV7-9 CASSSIDRVRDNEQFF TGTGCCAGCAGCTCGATAGACAGGGTGAGAGACAATGAGCAGTTCTTC
. once TRBJ2-1 TRBV29-1 CSVEGSGDEQFF TGCAGCGTTGAAGGCTCAGGCGATGAGCAGTTCTTC
. . TRBJ2-6 TRBV7-2 CASSSGGSGANVLTF TGTGCCAGCAGCTCCGGAGGGTCTGGGGCCAACGTCCTGACTTTC
. . TRBJ2-5 TRBV5-4 CASSTGGQRETQYF TGTGCCAGCAGCACCGGGGGGCAAAGGGAGACCCAGTACTTC
TRBD1 . TRBJ1-6 TRBV19 CASSPTGVRSPLHF TGTGCCAGTAGTCCAACAGGGGTGCGGTCACCCCTCCACTTT
. . TRBJ2-5 TRBV6-5 CASSETVMWRETQYF TGTGCCAGCTCTGAGACGGTTATGTGGAGAGAGACCCAGTACTTC
. . TRBJ1-6 TRBV7-2 CASSLLHPGSPLHF TGTGCCAGCAGCTTACTACATCCGGGATCACCCCTCCACTTT
. . TRBJ2-1 TRBV4-1 CASSQDMVAGLEQFF TGCGCCAGCAGCCAAGACATGGTGGCAGGGCTTGAGCAGTTCTTC
. . TRBJ1-4 TRBV30 CAWSVAFSEKLFF TGTGCCTGGAGTGTAGCGTTCTCTGAAAAACTGTTTTTT
TRBD2 . TRBJ2-1 TRBV29-1 CSVTGLAYNEQFF TGCAGCGTGACTGGACTAGCGTACAATGAGCAGTTCTTC
. . TRBJ1-1 TRBV27 CASSLSTGKAFF TGTGCCAGCAGTTTATCGACAGGAAAAGCTTTCTTT
TRBD1 . TRBJ1-5 TRBV10-3 CATAGGRDSNQPQHF TGTGCCACCGCAGGGGGTCGAGATAGCAATCAGCCCCAGCATTTT
TRBD2 . TRBJ2-3 TRBV18 CASSPSGGTDTQYF TGTGCCAGCTCACCGTCGGGGGGTACAGATACGCAGTATTTT
TRBD2 . TRBJ2-2 TRBV7-2 CASSQTSAGELFF TGTGCCAGCAGCCAGACTAGCGCCGGGGAGCTGTTTTTT